The entry that follows covers one TCR beta chain sequence. Antigen unknown. This entry belongs to a study of T cell responses to AZD1222 COVID-19 vaccine. Whole-study findings and limits: Per reports, nearly half of all spike-specific TCRs target regions that are unmutated in variants. Mapped onto spike, vaccine-associated CD4 TCRs spanned it and were dominant at 160-218 and 743-854. Females outnumbered males among donors, who were mostly white British; clonal diversity was possibly underestimated.

The method was immunoSEQ multiplex PCR; TCRdb's version includes in-frame clones alone and lacks a portion of them. Seen here are about 140,000 clones, 80% to 90% observed once, and the top ten hold 1.6%. CDR3 length: 19 amino acids. The V end was cut by 4 bases, the J end by 2 bases, with 29 bases between. Germline V lookup: CDR1 GTSNPN, CDR2 SVGIG (reference sequence). V and J are TRBV30 and TRBJ1-1, with TRBD1 as a possible D gene (5 bases). The material sequenced was peripheral blood, taken on day 0 of AZD1222 vaccination. This clonotype was obtained from an adult in good health. The CDR3 loop reads CAWISRRGTVGVGNTEAFF. In DNA form, the CDR3 reads TGTGCCTGGATCTCAAGAAGGGGAACGGTTGGAGTGGGTAACACTGAAGCTTTCTTT. Supplemented by reference TRBV30 and TRBJ1-1, the full variable domain reads SQTIHQWPATLVQPVGSPLSLECTVEGTSNPNLYWYRQAAGRGLQLLFYSVGIGQISSEVPQNLSASRPQDRQFILSSKKLLLSDSGFYLCAWISRRGTVGVGNTEAFFGQGTRLTVV.